These 22 T cell receptor beta chains were all obtained from the same sample, sequenced in a study of post-analysis software for immune sequencing data. No antigen has been identified for these receptors. Study observations and caveats: With TRBV5-6, TRBV5-1 and TRBV20-1 included, 4 or 5 TRBV segments were more frequent in patients than in controls.

Included in the TCR beta cDNA libraries were unique molecular identifiers. One entry per CDR3 protein, called by TCRdb with MiXCR from the PCR reads. The table lists about 200,000 distinct CDR3 sequences, over 25% of them singletons. Sample: blood. Receptor source: a girl under 18 with multiple sclerosis.

Ten or more counts support this clonotype. The rearrangement uses TRBV25-1 and TRBJ1-6; no clear D gene. This CDR3 region has 13 residues. The germline V gene has CDR1 MGHDK and CDR2 SYGVNS. The V and J ends lost 4 bases and 8 bases respectively, with 9 bases between them. CDR3 residues: CASSAHSDSPLHF. The CDR3 region has the DNA TGTGCCAGCAGTGCACATTCGGATTCACCCCTCCACTTT.

J is TRBJ1-1 and V is TRBV25-1; 9 bases fit TRBD1. The CDR3 loop spans 14 amino acids. Germline lookup yields CDR1 MGHDK and CDR2 SYGVNS. V lost 2 bases, J lost 8 bases, and 6 bases stayed unmatched. CDR3 DNA sequence: TGTGCCAGCAGTGAAGCCGGGACAGGGAGCGAAGCTTTCTTT. Its protein is CASSEAGTGSEAFF.

This clonotype was counted at least ten times. The CDR3 region has the DNA TGCAGCGTGCGCGCTCGGGTCCATCCTTTAGGCACAGATACGCAGTATTTT. Amino acids: CSVRARVHPLGTDTQYF. The V gene is TRBV29-1, the J gene TRBJ2-3; D is unclear. Trimming cost V 6 bases and J 1 base, with 23 bases left between them. Per germline, CDR1 SQVTM and CDR2 ANQGSEA. The CDR3 totals 17 residues.

This clonotype occurred many times. V gene TRBV6-6 combines with J gene TRBJ2-7; D uncertain. Trimming stripped 8 bases from V and 2 bases from J, with 19 bases between. The germline gives CDR1 MNHNY, CDR2 SVGAGI (reference sequence). This CDR3 region has 15 residues. The CDR3 DNA sequence: TGTGCCAGCGACCTCGGACCGAACCCCCCCTACGAGCAGTACTTC. Amino acid sequence: CASDLGPNPPYEQYF.

With regard to this clonotype: One end of the junction varies from germline; a read error may be responsible. J is TRBJ2-5 and V is TRBV4-2; D possibly matches TRBD1 or TRBD2 (5 bases each). There are 14 residues in the CDR3. CDR1 is LGHNA, CDR2 YNFKEQ, per germline. This CDR3 reads CVSSRDPDQETQYF. The CDR3, as DNA: TGTGTCAGCAGCAGGGACCCCGACCAAGAGACCCAGTACTTC.

A few counts support this clonotype. The chain joins TRBV14 to TRBJ1-1, with a weak D call TRBD1 (5 bases). The length of the CDR3 is 13 residues. Germline values: CDR1 SGHDN, CDR2 FVKESK. Trimming removed 4 bases at V and 0 bases at J, with 6 bases between. CDR3 sequence reads: CASSRQLNTEAFF. The CDR3, as DNA: TGTGCCAGCAGCCGACAGTTGAACACTGAAGCTTTCTTT. The full variable domain, completed using reference TRBV14 and TRBJ1-1, is EAGVTQFPSHSVIEKGQTVTLRCDPISGHDNLYWYRRVMGKEIKFLLHFVKESKQDESGMPNNRFLAERTGGTYSTLKVQPAELEDSGVYFCASSRQLNTEAFFGQGTRLTVV.

The rearrangement joins TRBV7-9 to TRBJ1-5; TRBD1 matches at 10 bases. The germline gives CDR1 SEHNR, CDR2 FQNEAQ (reference sequence). This CDR3 has 14 amino acids. J gave up 5 bases and V 5 bases, and 3 bases lay outside the gene matches. The CDR3 region is CASSEGTGDQPQHF. As DNA, the CDR3 is TGTGCCAGCAGCGAAGGGACAGGGGATCAGCCCCAGCATTTT.

This clonotype was seen a few times. The genes are TRBV20-1 and TRBJ2-2; D is unclear. This CDR3 has 15 residues. From germline, CDR1 is DFQATT and CDR2 SNEGSKA (reference sequence). Deletions cut 1 base from V and 1 base from J, with 10 bases between. In nucleotides, the CDR3 is TGCAGTGCTAGAGGCGATCCAGGGAACACCGGGGAGCTGTTTTTT. Translating gives CSARGDPGNTGELFF.

The chain combines TRBV14 with TRBJ2-3; D not resolved. Germline CDR1 SGHDN, CDR2 FVKESK. Trimming took off 4 bases at V and 3 bases at J, with 11 bases between the two ends. CDR3 length equals 14 residues. DNA for the CDR3: TGTGCCAGCAGCCCGAGACTCAATACAGATACGCAGTATTTT. Encoded protein: CASSPRLNTDTQYF. Drawing the rest from reference TRBV14 and TRBJ2-3, the complete variable domain is EAGVTQFPSHSVIEKGQTVTLRCDPISGHDNLYWYRRVMGKEIKFLLHFVKESKQDESGMPNNRFLAERTGGTYSTLKVQPAELEDSGVYFCASSPRLNTDTQYFGPGTRLTVL.

Notes on this clonotype: Given a much more abundant clone one base away, this may be a read error. The chain links TRBV24-1 to TRBJ2-7; D may match TRBD1 or TRBD2 (5 bases each). CDR3 size: 16 residues. Per germline, CDR1 KGHDR and CDR2 SFDVKD. CDR3: CATSDLWGMRAYERYF. For the CDR3, the DNA is TGTGCCACCAGTGATTTGTGGGGGATGAGGGCCTACGAGCGGTACTTC.

V and J are TRBV10-3 and TRBJ1-2; D unresolved. CDR1 ENHRY and CDR2 SYGVKD come from the germline V gene. Trimming removed 4 bases from V and 4 bases from J, with 13 bases in between. CDR3 length: 14 residues. CDR3 region: CAISALTQPYGYTF. The DNA of the CDR3 is TGTGCCATCAGTGCCTTAACACAACCCTATGGCTACACCTTC.

Concerning this clonotype itself: Given a much more abundant clone one base away, this may be a read error. This chain uses TRBV12-3 or TRBV12-4 with TRBJ2-1; possibly TRBD2 for D (6 bases). V lost 7 bases, J lost 6 bases, and 13 bases lay in between. This CDR3 is built from 13 residues. CDR3 sequence reads: CASISLEGNEQFF. CDR3 DNA: TGTGCCAGCATCTCTTTGGAGGGCAATGAGCAGTTCTTC.

The J gene is TRBJ2-7, the V gene TRBV28; 8 positions match TRBD1. The germline gives CDR1 MDHEN, CDR2 SYDVKM. This CDR3 has 13 residues. Trimming at V came to 5 bases and at J to 11 bases, leaving 11 bases not matched to a gene. The chain's CDR3 is CASSLPGGQAKYF. The CDR3 coding sequence is TGTGCCAGCAGTCTTCCCGGGGGACAGGCTAAGTACTTC.

This chain joins TRBV7-8 and TRBJ2-7; 9 nucleotides agree with TRBD1. The germline V gene encodes CDR1 SGHVS and CDR2 FQNEAQ. V was pared by 5 bases and J by 3 bases, with 8 bases of the junction left unmatched. The CDR3 is made up of 15 amino acids. The CDR3 DNA sequence: TGTGCCAGCAGCCACCGGGACAGGGCCATCTACGAGCAGTACTTC. This gives the protein CASSHRDRAIYEQYF.

This clonotype has a count of ten or more. This chain links TRBV7-6 with TRBJ1-1, with D hard to call. The CDR3 is made up of 13 amino acids. V was pared by 5 bases and J by 1 base, with 8 bases between. The germline CDR1 and CDR2 sequences are SGHVS and FNYEAQ. As DNA, the CDR3 is TGTGCCAGCAGCCCCACCTGGAACACTGAAGCTTTCTTT. Residues: CASSPTWNTEAFF.

The chain uses TRBV28 and TRBJ1-1; 7 nucleotides match TRBD1. This CDR3 spans 13 amino acids. V lost 7 bases to trimming and J lost 6 bases; unmatched junction nucleotides: 8. From germline, CDR1 is MDHEN and CDR2 SYDVKM. CDR3 in amino acids: CASIPTGWPEAFF. In DNA, the CDR3 is TGTGCCAGCATCCCGACAGGGTGGCCTGAAGCTTTCTTT.

V gene TRBV5-1 combines with J gene TRBJ2-3; TRBD2 is a possible D gene (6 bases). The CDR3 is 14 amino acids. Trimming left V 7 bases short and J 2 bases short, with 14 bases between. Looked up from germline, CDR1 is SGHRS and CDR2 is YFSETQ. CDR3 DNA sequence: TGCGCCAGCGGAGCGGACTACTACACAGATACGCAGTATTTT. Translating gives CASGADYYTDTQYF.

This clonotype was seen repeatedly, ten times or more. The genes are TRBV5-1 and TRBJ2-7; the match to TRBD1 covers 9 bases. The CDR3 totals 15 residues. Losses at the gene ends were 4 bases for V and 1 base for J; bases not matched to a gene: 6. Germline-derived CDR1 and CDR2 are SGHRS and YFSETQ. The CDR3 sequence: CASSPRTGASYEQYF. The CDR3 DNA reads TGCGCCAGCAGCCCAAGGACAGGGGCATCCTACGAGCAGTACTTC.

This sequence joins TRBV5-1 and TRBJ2-3; 9 nucleotides agree with TRBD2. The CDR3 loop spans 14 amino acids. After removal of 4 bases from V and 6 bases from J, the junction contained 6 bases not matched to a gene. Germline V CDR1 and CDR2: SGHRS, YFSETQ. CDR3 region: CASSPGAGGDTQYF. The CDR3 coding sequence is TGCGCCAGCAGCCCTGGGGCGGGAGGGGATACGCAGTATTTT.

This clonotype was counted once. The DNA for the CDR3 is TGTGCCAGCACCTTGGGACGACGGGAGCAGTACTTC. This translates into CASTLGRREQYF. This chain uses TRBV28 with TRBJ2-7, with D possibly called TRBD1 or TRBD2 (5 bases each). The CDR3 has 12 amino acids. CDR1 is MDHEN, CDR2 SYDVKM, per germline. V dropped 7 bases and J dropped 7 bases, with 14 bases sitting between them.

As to this clonotype: Since a much larger clone is just one base distant, this may be a read error. The chain has TRBV29-1 and TRBJ2-1; D might be TRBD2 (5 bases). The J call may be in error: the DNA end matches TRBJ2-7 better. The CDR3 loop spans 13 amino acids. Germline loops: CDR1 SQVTM, CDR2 ANQGSEA. The CDR3 reads CSVDSGSHNEQYF. The DNA of the CDR3 is TGCAGCGTTGACTCGGGGTCCCACAATGAGCAGTACTTC.

This clonotype was found a few times. The chain uses TRBV12-3 or TRBV12-4 and TRBJ1-1; possibly TRBD1 for D (5 bases). Trimming shortened V by 5 bases and J by 4 bases, and 11 bases separated the two germline ends. This CDR3 has 13 residues. The CDR3 loop is CASSPRRGTEAFF. In nucleotides, the CDR3 is TGTGCCAGCAGTCCTAGAAGGGGCACTGAAGCTTTCTTT.